This TCR beta chain stems from a study of control samples from healthy donors and cancer patients. Produced via immunoSEQ multiplex PCR; TCRdb's table is partial and in-frame only. The table lists 45,000 to 60,000 clones, 75% to 90% of them singletons. The germline V gene has CDR1 MDHEN and CDR2 SYDVKM. The CDR3 length is 16 residues. V trimming: 2 bases; J trimming: 3 bases; junction bases outside the gene matches: 7. The chain has TRBV28 and TRBJ1-2; 9 positions agree with TRBD1. The receptor was isolated from a man in his 60s with head and neck cancer. The specimen was PBMCs. As DNA, the CDR3 is TGTGCCAGCAGTTTACCCAGGACAGGGGTAGACTATGGCTACACCTTC. This encodes CASSLPRTGVDYGYTF.